This T cell receptor beta chain was observed in a study of shared clonotypes between healthy human individuals. Study details: Per donor, three plates held CD4 naive cells, three held CD4 memory, two held CD8 naive and one held CD8 memory.

The J segment lost 0 bases and the V segment lost 7 bases, leaving 12 bases of the junction unmatched. Germline V CDR1 and CDR2: MNHEY, SMNVEV (reference sequence). The CDR3 runs to 18 residues. Repertoires were generated with immunoSEQ multiplex PCR, while TCRdb's copy carries only in-frame clones and drops some. The profile shows about 1.5 million clones, roughly 98% of them singletons. Sequenced sample: naive CD4+ T cells sorted from blood. The sample's subset: CD45RA+ positively selected. The sequence was collected from a man aged 25 to 40 in good health. This sequence joins TRBV27 and TRBJ2-3, with 11 bases matching TRBD2. CDR3 residues: CASKFVAGTSGSTDTQYF. The CDR3 coding sequence is TGTGCCAGCAAATTTGTAGCCGGGACTAGCGGTAGCACAGATACGCAGTATTTT.